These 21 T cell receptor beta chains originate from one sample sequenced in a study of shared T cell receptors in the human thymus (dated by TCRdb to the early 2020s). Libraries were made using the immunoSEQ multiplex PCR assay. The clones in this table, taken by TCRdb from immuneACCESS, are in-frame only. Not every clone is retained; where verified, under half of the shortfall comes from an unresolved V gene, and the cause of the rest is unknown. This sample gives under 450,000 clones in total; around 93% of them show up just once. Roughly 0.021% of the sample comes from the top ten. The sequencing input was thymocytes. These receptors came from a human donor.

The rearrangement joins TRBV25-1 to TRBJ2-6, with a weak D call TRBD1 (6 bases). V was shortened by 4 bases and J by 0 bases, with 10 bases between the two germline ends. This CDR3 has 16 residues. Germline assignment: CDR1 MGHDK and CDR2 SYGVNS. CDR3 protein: CASSGDIHSGANVLTF. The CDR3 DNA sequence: TGTGCCAGCAGTGGGGACATACACTCTGGGGCCAACGTCCTGACTTTC.

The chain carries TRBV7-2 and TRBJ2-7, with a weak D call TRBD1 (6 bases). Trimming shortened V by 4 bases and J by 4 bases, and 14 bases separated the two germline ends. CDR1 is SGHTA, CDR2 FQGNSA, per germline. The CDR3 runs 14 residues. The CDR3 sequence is CASSSPGQPYEQYF. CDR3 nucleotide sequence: TGTGCCAGCAGCTCCCCGGGACAACCTTACGAGCAGTACTTC.

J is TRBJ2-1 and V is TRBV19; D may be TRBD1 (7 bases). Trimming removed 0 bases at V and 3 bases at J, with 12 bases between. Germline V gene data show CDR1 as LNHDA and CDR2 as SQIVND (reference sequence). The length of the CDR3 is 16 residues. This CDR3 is CASSIDPGGLYNEQFF. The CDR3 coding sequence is TGTGCCAGTAGTATAGATCCAGGGGGACTCTACAATGAGCAGTTCTTC.

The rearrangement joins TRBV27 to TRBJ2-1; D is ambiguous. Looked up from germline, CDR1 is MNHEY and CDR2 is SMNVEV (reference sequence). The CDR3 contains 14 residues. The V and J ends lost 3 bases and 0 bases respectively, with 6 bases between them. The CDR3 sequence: CASSFLSSYNEQFF. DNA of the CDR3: TGTGCCAGCAGTTTCCTGAGCTCCTACAATGAGCAGTTCTTC.

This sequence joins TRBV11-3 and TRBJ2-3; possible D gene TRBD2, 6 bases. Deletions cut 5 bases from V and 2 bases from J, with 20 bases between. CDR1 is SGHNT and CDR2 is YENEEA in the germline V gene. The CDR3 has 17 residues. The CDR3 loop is CASSQYSAEGTTDTQYF. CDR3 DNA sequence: TGTGCCAGCAGCCAATATAGCGCGGAGGGGACCACAGATACGCAGTATTTT.

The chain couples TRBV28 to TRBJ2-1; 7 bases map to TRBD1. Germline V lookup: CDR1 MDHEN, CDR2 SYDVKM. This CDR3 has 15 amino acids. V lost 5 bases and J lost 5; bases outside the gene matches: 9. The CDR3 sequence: CASSLGQDIHNEQFF. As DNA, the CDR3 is TGTGCCAGCAGTCTCGGACAGGACATACACAATGAGCAGTTCTTC.

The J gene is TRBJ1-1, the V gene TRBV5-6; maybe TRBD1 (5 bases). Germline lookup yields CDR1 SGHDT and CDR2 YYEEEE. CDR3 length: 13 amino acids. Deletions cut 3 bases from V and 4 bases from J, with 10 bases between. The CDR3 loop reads CASSWDGRTEAFF. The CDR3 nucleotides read TGTGCCAGCAGCTGGGACGGTCGCACTGAAGCTTTCTTT.

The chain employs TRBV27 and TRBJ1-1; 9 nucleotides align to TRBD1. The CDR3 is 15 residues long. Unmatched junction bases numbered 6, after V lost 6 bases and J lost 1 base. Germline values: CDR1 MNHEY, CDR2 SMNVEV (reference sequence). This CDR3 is CASSLQGAKNTEAFF. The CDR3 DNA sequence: TGTGCCAGCAGCTTACAGGGGGCAAAGAACACTGAAGCTTTCTTT.

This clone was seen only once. The CDR3 coding sequence is TGTGCCAGCTCTGGGATGGGGGGCGAAGCTTTCTTT. It codes for CASSGMGGEAFF. The chain couples TRBV18 to TRBJ1-1, with D possibly being TRBD1 (6 bases). CDR1 KGHSH and CDR2 LQKENI come from the germline V gene. This CDR3 spans 12 amino acids. V lost 6 bases, J lost 8 bases, and 13 bases lay in between.

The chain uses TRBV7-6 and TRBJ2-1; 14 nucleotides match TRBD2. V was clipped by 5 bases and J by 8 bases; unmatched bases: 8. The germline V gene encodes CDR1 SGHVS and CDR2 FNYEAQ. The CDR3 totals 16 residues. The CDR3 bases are TGTGCCAGCAGCGCAGCGCCGGGACTAGCGGGAGATGAGCAGTTCTTC. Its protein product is CASSAAPGLAGDEQFF.

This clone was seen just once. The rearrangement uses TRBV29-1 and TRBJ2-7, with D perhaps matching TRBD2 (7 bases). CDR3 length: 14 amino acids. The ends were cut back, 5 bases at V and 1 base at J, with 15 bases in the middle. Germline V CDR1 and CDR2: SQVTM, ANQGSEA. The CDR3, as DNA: TGCAGCGTTAAACAGGGAGGGTCTTCCTACGAGCAGTACTTC. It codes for CSVKQGGSSYEQYF.

CDR3 DNA: TGTGCCAGCAGTCCAGCGTCCGCGCGGGAGGGATCTTACAATGAGCAGTTCTTC. Protein: CASSPASAREGSYNEQFF. The V call is TRBV28, the J call TRBJ2-1, with 9 positions matching TRBD2. J gave up 4 bases and V 5 bases, and 15 bases lay outside the gene matches. Germline V gene data show CDR1 as MDHEN and CDR2 as SYDVKM. The length of the CDR3 is 18 residues.

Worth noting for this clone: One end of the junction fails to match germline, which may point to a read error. CDR3 amino acids: CASSPEGPGNSEAFF. As DNA, the CDR3 is TGTGCCAGCAGCCCGGAGGGACCCGGGAACTCTGAAGCTTTCTTT. The V and J genes are TRBV7-3 and TRBJ1-1, with D maybe TRBD1 (5 bases). CDR1 is SGHTA and CDR2 is FQGTGA in the germline V gene. The CDR3 runs to 15 residues.

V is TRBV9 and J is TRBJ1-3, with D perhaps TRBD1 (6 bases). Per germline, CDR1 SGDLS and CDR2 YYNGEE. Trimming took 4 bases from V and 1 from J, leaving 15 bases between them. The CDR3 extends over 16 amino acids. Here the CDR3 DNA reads TGTGCCAGCAGCCTCTGGACAGAGACATCTGGAAACACCATATATTTT. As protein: CASSLWTETSGNTIYF.

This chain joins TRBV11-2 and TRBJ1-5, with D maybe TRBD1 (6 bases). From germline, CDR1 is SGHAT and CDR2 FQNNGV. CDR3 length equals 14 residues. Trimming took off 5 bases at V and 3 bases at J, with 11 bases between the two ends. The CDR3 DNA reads TGTGCCAGCAGCCCTGGACAGTTCAATCAGCCCCAGCATTTT. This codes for CASSPGQFNQPQHF.

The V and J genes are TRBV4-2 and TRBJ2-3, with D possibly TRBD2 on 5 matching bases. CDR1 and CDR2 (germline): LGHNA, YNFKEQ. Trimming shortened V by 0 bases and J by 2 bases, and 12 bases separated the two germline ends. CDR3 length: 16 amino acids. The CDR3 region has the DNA TGTGCCAGCAGCCAAGATCTATGGGAGTTCACAGATACGCAGTATTTT. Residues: CASSQDLWEFTDTQYF.

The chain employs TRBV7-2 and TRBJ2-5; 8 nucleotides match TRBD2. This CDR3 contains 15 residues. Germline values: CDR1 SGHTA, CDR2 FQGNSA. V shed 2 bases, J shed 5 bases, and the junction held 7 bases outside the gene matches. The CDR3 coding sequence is TGTGCCAGCAGCTTAATCCGGACTAGCCACGAGACCCAGTACTTC. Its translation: CASSLIRTSHETQYF.

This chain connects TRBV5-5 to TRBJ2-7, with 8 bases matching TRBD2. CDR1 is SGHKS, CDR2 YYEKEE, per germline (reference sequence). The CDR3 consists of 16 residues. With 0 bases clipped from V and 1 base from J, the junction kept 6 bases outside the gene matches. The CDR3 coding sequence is TGTGCCAGCAGCTTGGATGAGCGGGAGAGATCCTACGAGCAGTACTTC. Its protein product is CASSLDERERSYEQYF. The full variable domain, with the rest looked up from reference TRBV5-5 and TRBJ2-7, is DAGVTQSPTHLIKTRGQQVTLRCSPISGHKSVSWYQQVLGQGPQFIFQYYEKEERGRGNFPDRFSARQFPNYSSELNVNALLLGDSALYLCASSLDERERSYEQYFGPGTRLTVT.

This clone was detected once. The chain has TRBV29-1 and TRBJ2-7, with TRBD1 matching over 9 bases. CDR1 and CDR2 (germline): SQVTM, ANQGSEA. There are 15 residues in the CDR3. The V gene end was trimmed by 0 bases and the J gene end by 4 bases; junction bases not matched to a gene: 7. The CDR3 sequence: CSVEDRGQGIYEQYF. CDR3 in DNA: TGCAGCGTTGAAGATAGGGGACAGGGTATTTACGAGCAGTACTTC.

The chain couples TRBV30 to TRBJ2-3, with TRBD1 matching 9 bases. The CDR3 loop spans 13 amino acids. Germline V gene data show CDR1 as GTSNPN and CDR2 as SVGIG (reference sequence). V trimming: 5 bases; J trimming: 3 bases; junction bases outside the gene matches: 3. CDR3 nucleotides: TGTGCCTGGGACAGGGGGGAGACAGATACGCAGTATTTT. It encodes CAWDRGETDTQYF.

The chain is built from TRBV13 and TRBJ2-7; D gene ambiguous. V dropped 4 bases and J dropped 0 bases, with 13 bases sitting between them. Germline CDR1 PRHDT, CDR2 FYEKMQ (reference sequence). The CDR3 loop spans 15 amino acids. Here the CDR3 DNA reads TGTGCCAGCAGCTCTTCGATTGGTAGCTCCTACGAGCAGTACTTC. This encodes CASSSSIGSSYEQYF.